Shown below are 8 T cell receptor beta chains from a single sample sequenced in a study of response to subunit inactivated influenza vaccine. In TCRdb, the RT-PCR reads were re-called with MiXCR into one record per CDR3 protein. The profile shows 400,000 to 550,000 distinct CDR3 sequences, approximately 24% of them singletons. The sample was CD4+ T cells sorted from PBMCs, taken approximately 5 days after vaccination. These receptor sequences come from a man aged 50-60 years who received an inactivated influenza vaccine.

This chain uses TRBV18 with TRBJ2-3, with D maybe TRBD1 (7 bases). The CDR3 spans 15 residues. Trimming removed 2 bases at V and 6 bases at J, with 15 bases between. Germline CDR1 reads KGHSH; CDR2 reads LQKENI. This CDR3 is CASSPRTGGKDTQYF. The CDR3 nucleotides read TGTGCCAGCTCACCAAGGACAGGCGGGAAGGATACGCAGTATTTT.

The chain joins TRBV3-1 to TRBJ2-3, with D tentatively TRBD1 or TRBD2 (6 bases each). CDR3 length: 15 residues. The V gene lost 1 base and the J gene lost 4 bases, with 12 bases spanning the gap. Germline lookup yields CDR1 LGHDT and CDR2 YNNKEL (reference sequence). The CDR3 region is CASSQGAGGADTQYF. CDR3 bases: TGTGCCAGCAGCCAAGGGGCCGGGGGCGCAGATACGCAGTATTTT.

V is TRBV6-2 or TRBV6-3 and J is TRBJ2-5; D is undetermined. In germline, CDR1 is MNHEY, CDR2 SVGEGT. This CDR3 has 16 residues. V gave up 2 bases and J gave up 1 base, with 14 bases separating them. The CDR3 nucleotides are TGTGCCAGCAGTTACCCACCCCGCGATAGCCAAGAGACCCAGTACTTC. This gives the protein CASSYPPRDSQETQYF.

This chain joins TRBV24-1 and TRBJ2-1; tentatively, D is TRBD2 (6 bases). The germline V gene has CDR1 KGHDR and CDR2 SFDVKD. The CDR3 has 16 residues. V was shortened by 3 bases and J by 0 bases, with 11 bases between the two germline ends. The CDR3 is CATSDEVGSSYNEQFF. The CDR3 DNA sequence: TGTGCCACCAGTGATGAGGTCGGGAGCTCCTACAATGAGCAGTTCTTC.

The chain uses TRBV20-1 and TRBJ1-5; D unclear. This CDR3 has 12 residues. The V gene's germline CDR1 is DFQATT and CDR2 SNEGSKA (reference sequence). Trimming took off 6 bases at V and 3 bases at J, with 9 bases between the two ends. CDR3 sequence: CSAYGNNQPQHF. CDR3 DNA: TGCAGTGCCTACGGGAACAATCAGCCCCAGCATTTT.

This clonotype turned up a few times. The rearrangement uses TRBV7-3 and TRBJ2-1, with D perhaps matching TRBD2 (6 bases). The CDR3 has 12 residues. Germline values: CDR1 SGHTA, CDR2 FQGTGA. Trimming removed 5 bases at V and 9 bases at J, with 11 bases between. DNA of the CDR3: TGTGCCAGCAGCCACTTGGGGGGTGAGCAGTTCTTC. Translating it yields CASSHLGGEQFF.

The chain is built from TRBV20-1 and TRBJ2-7; 11 nucleotides line up with TRBD2. This CDR3 has 14 residues. CDR1 is DFQATT, CDR2 SNEGSKA, per germline (reference sequence). Trimming at V came to 6 bases and at J to 3 bases, leaving 7 bases not matched to a gene. Here the CDR3 DNA reads TGCAGTGCCGCCATTAGCGGGAGGGGCTACGAGCAGTACTTC. Translating gives CSAAISGRGYEQYF.

The V and J genes are TRBV4-3 and TRBJ2-5, with unresolved D. The CDR3 runs 12 residues. Germline CDR1 reads LGHNA; CDR2 reads YSLEER. Trimming shortened V by 2 bases and J by 9 bases, and 10 bases separated the two germline ends. The CDR3 loop is CASSQSRGPQYF. As DNA, the CDR3 is TGCGCCAGCAGCCAATCGCGCGGTCCCCAGTACTTC.